Described below is a single T cell receptor beta chain sequence and its context. Its antigen is still unknown. Via MiXCR, TCRdb re-called the 5' RACE reads, giving one row per CDR3 protein. The sample contains 700,000 or so distinct CDR3 sequences, 8.6% of which appear only once. Donors were all healthy Caucasians. The data were obtained in a study of identical twins. Study-wide results and limits: Out-of-frame alpha sequences shared between twins exhibited an excess of low generation probability.

The CDR3 totals 13 residues. V was shortened by 4 bases and J by 2 bases, with 9 bases between the two germline ends. CDR1 and CDR2 from the germline V gene are SNHLY and FYNNEI. These records were also assigned to another study, of yellow fever vaccine responses in identical twins.

This receptor was obtained from a woman aged 18-35 years in good health. Sequenced: PBMCs. The V gene is TRBV2, the J gene TRBJ2-7; D not certain. CDR3 in DNA: TGTGCCAGCAGTGTTAGCATACCCTACGAGCAGTACTTC. This gives the protein CASSVSIPYEQYF.